This T cell receptor (beta chain) came from a study of somatic mutations in cytotoxic T cells in rheumatoid arthritis. On the study more broadly: Patients had 30 ml EDTA blood drawn right after diagnosis, before any treatment.

Profiled with immunoSEQ multiplex PCR; TCRdb holds only in-frame clones, not every one. The data contain approximately 19,000 clones, 65% to 85% of them singletons. Regarding this clone: Its antigen is as yet unknown. One end of the junction varies from germline; a read error may be responsible.

Study observations and caveats: Age-dependent increases in CD8+ clonality occurred in rheumatoid arthritis patients but not in healthy controls.

The CDR3 has 15 amino acids. The germline gives CDR1 LNHNV, CDR2 YYDKDF (reference sequence). The sequenced material came from CD8+ T cells sorted from blood. The rearrangement uses TRBV15 and TRBJ1-2, with D tentatively TRBD1 (5 bases). This sequence was found in an adult with rheumatoid arthritis. This CDR3 is CAISRGAGLLENYTF. CDR3 coding DNA: TGTGCCATCAGCAGAGGGGCGGGATTGTTAGAAAACTACACCTTC.